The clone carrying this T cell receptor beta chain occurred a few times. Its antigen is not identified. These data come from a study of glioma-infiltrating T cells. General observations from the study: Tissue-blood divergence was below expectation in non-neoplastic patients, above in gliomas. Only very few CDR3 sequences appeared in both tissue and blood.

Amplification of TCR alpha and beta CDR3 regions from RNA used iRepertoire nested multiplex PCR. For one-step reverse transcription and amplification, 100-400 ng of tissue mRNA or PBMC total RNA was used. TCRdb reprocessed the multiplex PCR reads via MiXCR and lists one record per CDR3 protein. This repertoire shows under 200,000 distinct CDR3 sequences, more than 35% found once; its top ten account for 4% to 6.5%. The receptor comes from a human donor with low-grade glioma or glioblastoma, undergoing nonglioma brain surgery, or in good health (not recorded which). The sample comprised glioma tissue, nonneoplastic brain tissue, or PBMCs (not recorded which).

The CDR3 DNA reads TGTGCCACCAGTGATTATGGGATAGGGTCAGATACGCAGTATTTT. It is translated as CATSDYGIGSDTQYF. The chain couples TRBV24-1 to TRBJ2-3, with D unclear. Trimming removed 2 bases from V and 4 bases from J, with 12 bases in between. Germline CDR1 reads KGHDR; CDR2 reads SFDVKD. The CDR3 consists of 15 residues.